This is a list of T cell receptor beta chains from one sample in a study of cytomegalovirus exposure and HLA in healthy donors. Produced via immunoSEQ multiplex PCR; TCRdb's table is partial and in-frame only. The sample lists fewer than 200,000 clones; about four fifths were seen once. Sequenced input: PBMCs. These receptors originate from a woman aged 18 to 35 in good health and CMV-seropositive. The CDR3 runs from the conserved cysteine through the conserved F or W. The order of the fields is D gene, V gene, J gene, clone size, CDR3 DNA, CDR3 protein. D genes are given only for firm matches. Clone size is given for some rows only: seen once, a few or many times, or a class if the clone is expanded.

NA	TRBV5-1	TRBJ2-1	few	TGCGCCAGCAGCTCTGAACAGAGGGGGTTCAATGAGCAGTTCTTC	CASSSEQRGFNEQFF
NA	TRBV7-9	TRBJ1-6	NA	TGTGCCAGCAGCTTAGCCAGGGATTCACCCCTCCACTTT	CASSLARDSPLHF
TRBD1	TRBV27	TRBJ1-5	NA	TGTGCCAGCAGTTTAAGGCTGTCTGGGACAGGGTTTCAGCCCCAGCATTTT	CASSLRLSGTGFQPQHF
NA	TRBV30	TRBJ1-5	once	TGTGCCTGGAGTTGGGGAGGCTATAGCAATCAGCCCCAGCATTTT	CAWSWGGYSNQPQHF
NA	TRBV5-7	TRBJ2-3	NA	TGTGCCAGCAGGTCACAGGAGATTTCAGATACGCAGTATTTT	CASRSQEISDTQYF
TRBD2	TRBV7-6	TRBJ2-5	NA	TGTGCCTCAGGACTAGCGGGGCTTGGGACCCAGTACTTC	CASGLAGLGTQYF
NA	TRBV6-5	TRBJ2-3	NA	TGTGCCAGCTCCTACCGGGGGACTTTCACAGATACGCAGTATTTT	CASSYRGTFTDTQYF
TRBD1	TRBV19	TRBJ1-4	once	TGTGCCAGTAGAGACAGGGGAGAGACTAATGAAAAACTGTTTTTT	CASRDRGETNEKLFF
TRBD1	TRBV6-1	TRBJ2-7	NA	TGTGCCAGCAATATTGGACAGGGAAACTACGAGCAGTACTTC	CASNIGQGNYEQYF
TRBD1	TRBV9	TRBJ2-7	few	TGTGCCAGCAGCGTAGCGGCAGGGGGCTACGAGCAGTACTTC	CASSVAAGGYEQYF
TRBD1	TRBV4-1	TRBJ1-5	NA	TGCGCCAGCAGCCAGTTCTGGGACAGCCTAAATCAGCCCCAGCATTTT	CASSQFWDSLNQPQHF
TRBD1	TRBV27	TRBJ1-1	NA	TGTGCCAGCAGTTTGAGGGGTCCAGACGACAGGGGGCGCGTCGGCGAAGCTTTCTTT	CASSLRGPDDRGRVGEAFF
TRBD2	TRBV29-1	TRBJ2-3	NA	TGCAGCGTAACGGGACTAGCGGGGGGACCCGACCTTGATACGCAGTATTTT	CSVTGLAGGPDLDTQYF
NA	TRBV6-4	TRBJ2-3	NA	TGTGCCAGCAGTGTCGCGGCTGGTAGCACAGATACGCAGTATTTT	CASSVAAGSTDTQYF
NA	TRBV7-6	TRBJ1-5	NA	TGTGCCAGCAGCTTGACAGCTAGCAATCAGCCCCAGCATTTT	CASSLTASNQPQHF
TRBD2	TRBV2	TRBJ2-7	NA	TGTGCCAGCAGTCTAGGGACTAGCGGGGGGCACGAGCAGTACTTC	CASSLGTSGGHEQYF
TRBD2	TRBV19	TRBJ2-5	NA	TGTGCCAGTAGTATTGGGGACTACAAACAAGAGACCCAGTACTTC	CASSIGDYKQETQYF
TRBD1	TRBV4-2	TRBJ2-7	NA	TGTGCCAGCAGCCAAGATACGGGACAGACCTCCTACGAGCAGTACTTC	CASSQDTGQTSYEQYF
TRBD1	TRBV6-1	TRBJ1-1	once	TGTGCCAGCAGCGGGACAGGGGTGACTGAAGCTTTCTTT	CASSGTGVTEAFF
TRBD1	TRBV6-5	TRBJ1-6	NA	TGTGCCAGCAGTTACTTGGCAGGGGGCACTTCACCCCTCCACTTT	CASSYLAGGTSPLHF
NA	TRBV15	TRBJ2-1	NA	TGTGCCACCAGCCGAGGAGGAGTAAACTACAATGAGCAGTTCTTC	CATSRGGVNYNEQFF
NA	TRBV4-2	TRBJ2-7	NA	TGTGCCAGCAGACTGCATGGTGGGGCTGCCTACGAGCAGTACTTC	CASRLHGGAAYEQYF
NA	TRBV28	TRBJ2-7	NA	TGTGCCAGCAGTCCCCCGTCAGGGCAAAACTACGAGCAGTACTTC	CASSPPSGQNYEQYF
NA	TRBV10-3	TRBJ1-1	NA	TGTGCCATCAGTGAGTCGTCGGCGGTTGGCCTTCAAACTGAAGCTTTCTTT	CAISESSAVGLQTEAFF
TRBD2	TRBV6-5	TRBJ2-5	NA	TGTGCCAGCCGTCTAAGCGGGGTAGTGGAGACCCAGTACTTC	CASRLSGVVETQYF
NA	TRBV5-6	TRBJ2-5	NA	TGTGCCAGCAGCTTGATTACGGACCAAGAGACCCAGTACTTC	CASSLITDQETQYF
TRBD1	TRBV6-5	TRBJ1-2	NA	TGTGCCAGCAGCAACGCCGGGACAGCCTATGGCTACACCTTC	CASSNAGTAYGYTF
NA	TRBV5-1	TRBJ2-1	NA	TGCGCCAGCAGCCGGGACACAGTCACGTACAATGAGCAGTTCTTC	CASSRDTVTYNEQFF
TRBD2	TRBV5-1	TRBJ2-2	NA	TGCGCCAGCAGCTCGACTAGCGGGGGGAACACCGGGGAGCTGTTTTTT	CASSSTSGGNTGELFF
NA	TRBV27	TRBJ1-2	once	TGTGCCAGCAGTTTTCGACGGGGGAACTATGGCTACACCTTC	CASSFRRGNYGYTF
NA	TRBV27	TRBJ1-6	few	TGTGCCAGCAGTGAGGTGGGGCCCCCATACTATAATTCACCCCTCCACTTT	CASSEVGPPYYNSPLHF
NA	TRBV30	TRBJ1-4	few	TGTGCCTGGAGTGTGAACAGTAATGAAAAACTGTTTTTT	CAWSVNSNEKLFF
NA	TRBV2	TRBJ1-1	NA	TGTGCCAGCGGGACTCGGCAGGGTTCGGGCACTGAAGCTTTCTTT	CASGTRQGSGTEAFF
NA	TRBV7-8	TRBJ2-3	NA	TGTGCCAGCAGCTTCAGACAGGCCAAGGCAGATACGCAGTATTTT	CASSFRQAKADTQYF
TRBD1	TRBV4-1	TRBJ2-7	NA	TGCGCCAGCAGCCTGCAGGGACAGGGGCTGCCCTACGAGCAGTACTTC	CASSLQGQGLPYEQYF
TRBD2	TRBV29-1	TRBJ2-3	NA	TGCAGCGCAGGACTAGCGATCACAGATACGCAGTATTTT	CSAGLAITDTQYF
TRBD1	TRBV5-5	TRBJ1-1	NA	TGTGCCAGCAGCCTTACAGGGGACACTGAAGCTTTCTTT	CASSLTGDTEAFF
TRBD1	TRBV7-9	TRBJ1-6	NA	TGTGCCAGCAGCTTATGGGGGACAGGAGCGTATAATTCACCCCTCCACTTT	CASSLWGTGAYNSPLHF
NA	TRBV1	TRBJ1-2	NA	TGCACCAGCAGTCGTCGACAGGACGGCCCATGGGGCTACACCTTC	CTSSRRQDGPWGYTF
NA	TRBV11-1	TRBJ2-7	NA	TGTGCCCGGGGACACTCTTACGAGCAGTACTTC	CARGHSYEQYF
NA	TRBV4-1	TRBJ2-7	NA	TGCGCCAGCAGTCTTTCTACGGACGGGATATACTACGAGCAGTACTTC	CASSLSTDGIYYEQYF
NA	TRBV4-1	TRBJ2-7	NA	TGCGCCAGCAGCCAACTAGTTACCCACTCCTACGAGCAGTACTTC	CASSQLVTHSYEQYF
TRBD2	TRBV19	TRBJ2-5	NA	TGTGCCAGTAGTCGACTAGCTCAAGAGACCCAGTACTTC	CASSRLAQETQYF
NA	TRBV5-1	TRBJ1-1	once	TGCGCCAGCAGCCCTCGAGGGTCGCCTGGGAACACTGAAGCTTTCTTT	CASSPRGSPGNTEAFF
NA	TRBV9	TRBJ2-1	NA	TGTGCCAGCAGCGGGCGGGCACAGGGACAGTTCTTC	CASSGRAQGQFF
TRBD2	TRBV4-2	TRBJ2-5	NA	TGTGCCAGCAGCCAAAGTACTAACGGGGGGGCCCAAGAGACCCAGTACTTC	CASSQSTNGGAQETQYF
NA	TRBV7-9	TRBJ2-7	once	TGTGCCAGCAGCCCGGGGGACTCCTACGAGCAGTACTTC	CASSPGDSYEQYF